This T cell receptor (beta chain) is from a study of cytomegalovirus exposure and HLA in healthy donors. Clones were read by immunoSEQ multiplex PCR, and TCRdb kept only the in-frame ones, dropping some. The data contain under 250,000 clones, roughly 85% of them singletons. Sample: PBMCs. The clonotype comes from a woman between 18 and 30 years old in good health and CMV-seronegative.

CDR3 loop: CASGLGGRDTQYF. The CDR3 DNA reads TGTGCCAGCGGCCTGGGGGGGAGGGATACGCAGTATTTT. J is TRBJ2-3 and V is TRBV27, with 7 bases identical to TRBD2. V was clipped by 8 bases and J by 6 bases; unmatched bases: 8. The CDR3 loop spans 13 amino acids. The V gene's germline CDR1 is MNHEY and CDR2 SMNVEV (reference sequence).